The clone carrying this T cell receptor beta chain was counted many times. Its antigen remains unknown. This specimen comes from a study of metastatic and nonmetastatic thyroid tumors. Background on the study: Repertoires of blood and of tissue (tumor or nodule) from malignant and benign thyroid patients were compared.

V was pared by 5 bases and J by 8 bases, with 6 bases of the junction left unmatched. In germline, CDR1 is SGHTA, CDR2 FQGNSA. This CDR3 comprises 14 residues. All patients reached thyroid surgery having received no treatment beforehand. In the authors' methods: The study took CDR3 differences across clinicopathological groups and made a distant-metastasis classifier for papillary thyroid cancer from them. With MiXCR, TCRdb called clones anew from the PCR reads. TCRdb's processing, not the study's, gives the V and J calls here. The sample includes about 24,000 clones, under 30% seen only once; the top ten take approximately 12%. Points from the study as a whole: The study reportedly found significantly higher TCR beta diversity in malignant thyroid tumors than benign nodules, in blood and tumor.

The sequencing sample was made of tumor tissue. V gene TRBV7-2 combines with J gene TRBJ1-4, with 9 bases that match TRBD1. The sequence came from a male donor with papillary thyroid cancer or a benign thyroid nodule (not recorded which). Some clones in this sample may be carry-over from other donors' samples. CDR3 bases: TGTGCCAGCAGCGCATACAGGGGGCAGGAAAAACTGTTTTTT. It yields the protein CASSAYRGQEKLFF.